Detailed here is one TCR beta chain. This entry belongs to a study of control samples from healthy donors and cancer patients. The CDR3 is 16 residues long. Clones were read by immunoSEQ multiplex PCR, and TCRdb kept only the in-frame ones, dropping some. Found here are around 95,000 clones, more than 75% of them singletons; the top ten hold roughly 18%. The sequence was obtained from a woman aged 50 to 60 in good health. The sequenced sample was blood. The V gene is TRBV21-1, the J gene TRBJ1-4; the table's D call, TRBD1, was not checked against the DNA. TRBV21-1 represents a pseudogene. The CDR3 loop reads CASSKDPGRGNEKLFF. In DNA, the CDR3 is TGTGCCAGCAGCAAAGATCCAGGCAGGGGTAATGAAAAACTGTTTTTT.